This passage covers 16 T cell receptor beta chains from one sample sequenced in a study of blood T cell repertoires in COVID-19. The protocol was immunoSEQ multiplex PCR, while the TCRdb copy is restricted to in-frame clones and leaves out a portion. Among around 140,000 clones, around four fifths were seen once, and the ten largest hold 2% to 2.5%. The material sequenced was PBMCs or T cells enriched from blood (not recorded which). The receptors here all came from a man aged 40-49 years with acute COVID-19.

The chain uses TRBV19 and TRBJ1-2, with 7 bases that match TRBD1. Germline CDR1 LNHDA, CDR2 SQIVND (reference sequence). The CDR3 is 15 amino acids. Trimming cost V 3 bases and J 8 bases; bases outside gene matches: 12. The CDR3 DNA reads TGTGCCAGTAGTATCCTTCTAGACAGGGTAGAAGGCTACACCTTC. This codes for CASSILLDRVEGYTF.

The chain has TRBV28 and TRBJ1-1, with 8 nucleotides matching TRBD1. After removal of 8 bases from V and 1 base from J, the junction contained 0 bases not matched to a gene. Germline-derived CDR1 and CDR2 are MDHEN and SYDVKM. CDR3 length: 12 residues. The CDR3 loop is CASGTGNTEAFF. The CDR3 nucleotides are TGTGCCAGCGGGACAGGGAACACTGAAGCTTTCTTT.

This rearrangement joins TRBV6-5 to TRBJ1-1, with 10 bases fitting TRBD1. The germline gives CDR1 MNHEY, CDR2 SVGAGI. V was clipped by 4 bases and J by 4 bases; unmatched bases: 6. This CDR3 spans 15 amino acids. CDR3 sequence (DNA): TGTGCCAGCAGTTCGACGGGACAGGGGAGCACTGAAGCTTTCTTT. Protein: CASSSTGQGSTEAFF.

The genes are TRBV19 and TRBJ1-6, with 8 bases that match TRBD1. J lost 6 bases, V lost 4 bases, and 8 bases had no gene match. Germline CDR1 reads LNHDA; CDR2 reads SQIVND (reference sequence). CDR3 size: 16 residues. The CDR3 loop is CASSNQFDRGNSPLHF. Here the CDR3 DNA reads TGTGCCAGTAGTAACCAATTCGACAGGGGTAATTCACCCCTCCACTTT.

The chain is built from TRBV5-1 and TRBJ2-3; 11 bases agree with TRBD1. Germline values: CDR1 SGHRS, CDR2 YFSETQ. Trimming removed 2 bases from V and 7 bases from J; junction bases left unmatched: 6. The CDR3 has 15 amino acids. The CDR3, as DNA: TGCGCCAGCAGCTTCGGACAGGGGGCAGAGTATACGCAGTATTTT. Its translation is CASSFGQGAEYTQYF.

The J gene is TRBJ2-5, the V gene TRBV7-9; 7 positions match TRBD1. CDR3 length: 12 amino acids. Trimming cost V 11 bases and J 5 bases; bases outside gene matches: 8. Germline V gene sequence: CDR1 SEHNR, CDR2 FQNEAQ (reference sequence). CDR3 sequence: CAGRGGSETQYF. The CDR3 DNA follows: TGTGCCGGTCGAGGGGGCTCGGAGACCCAGTACTTC. Based on the CDR3 plus reference TRBV7-9 and TRBJ2-5, the full variable domain is DTGVSQNPRHKITKRGQNVTFRCDPISEHNRLYWYRQTLGQGPEFLTYFQNEAQLEKSRLLSDRFSAERPKGSFSTLEIQRTEQGDSAMYLCAGRGGSETQYFGPGTRLLVL.

CDR3 in DNA: TGCGCCAGCAGCATGATAGGAGCCAACTATGGCTACACCTTC. Translated, it gives CASSMIGANYGYTF. This chain links TRBV5-1 with TRBJ1-2, with no clear D. V was trimmed by 4 bases and J by 2 bases, leaving 12 bases between them. Germline loops: CDR1 SGHRS, CDR2 YFSETQ. The CDR3 has 14 amino acids.

V gene TRBV7-2 combines with J gene TRBJ1-2; 8 bases fit TRBD1. CDR1 is SGHTA, CDR2 FQGNSA, per germline. V lost 4 bases and J lost 8; bases outside the gene matches: 6. The CDR3 extends over 13 amino acids. The CDR3 protein is CASSYDRGRGYTF. CDR3 in DNA: TGTGCCAGCAGCTATGACAGGGGCCGGGGCTACACCTTC.

Notes on this clone: One junction end disagrees with the germline gene, perhaps due to a read error. This sequence joins TRBV7-9 and TRBJ2-3; TRBD1 aligns across 9 bases. The CDR3 totals 12 residues. The germline V gene has CDR1 SEHNR and CDR2 FQNEAQ (reference sequence). Here the CDR3 DNA reads TGTGCCAGCAGCATTTCCGGGACAGGGCATAATTTT. It specifies CASSISGTGHNF.

This chain connects TRBV7-9 to TRBJ1-6, with 9 bases matching TRBD1. With V trimmed by 5 bases and J by 10 bases, 6 bases remained unmatched. Germline V CDR1 and CDR2: SEHNR, FQNEAQ (reference sequence). The CDR3 is 14 amino acids. The CDR3: CASSQDRGESPLHF. For the CDR3, the DNA is TGTGCCAGCAGCCAAGACAGGGGGGAGTCACCCCTCCACTTT. Looking up the rest from reference TRBV7-9 and TRBJ1-6 gives the full variable domain: DTGVSQNPRHKITKRGQNVTFRCDPISEHNRLYWYRQTLGQGPEFLTYFQNEAQLEKSRLLSDRFSAERPKGSFSTLEIQRTEQGDSAMYLCASSQDRGESPLHFGNGTRLTVT.

The chain uses TRBV6-5 and TRBJ1-2; 7 bases map to TRBD1. Looked up from germline, CDR1 is MNHEY and CDR2 is SVGAGI. Germline trimming cut 5 bases from V and 7 bases from J; bases unmatched to any gene: 10. The length of the CDR3 is 14 residues. The CDR3 DNA follows: TGTGCCAGCAGTCCCCGACAGGGATCCGGTGGCTACACCTTC. Protein sequence: CASSPRQGSGGYTF.

The chain employs TRBV3-1 (or the pseudogene TRBV3-2) and TRBJ1-6, with a tentative D call TRBD1 (6 bases). The V end lost 0 bases, the J end lost 11 bases, and 14 bases lay between the germline ends. CDR3 size: 15 residues. Germline V gene sequence: CDR1 LGHDT, CDR2 YNNKEL (reference sequence). The CDR3 reads CASSQEGQGRPPLHF. The CDR3 DNA follows: TGTGCCAGCAGCCAAGAAGGGCAGGGGCGGCCACCCCTCCACTTT.

The CDR3 protein is CASSPWGGLGGSANEQFF. The DNA of the CDR3 is TGTGCCAGCTCACCATGGGGAGGACTAGGCGGGTCGGCCAATGAGCAGTTCTTC. The chain joins TRBV18 to TRBJ2-1; 7 bases fit TRBD2. The V gene end was trimmed by 2 bases and the J gene end by 6 bases; junction bases not matched to a gene: 16. The germline gives CDR1 KGHSH, CDR2 LQKENI. The length of the CDR3 is 18 residues.

This clone was seen a single time. The genes are TRBV5-6 and TRBJ2-7; 10 nucleotides match TRBD2. The germline CDR1 and CDR2 sequences are SGHDT and YYEEEE. Trimming took 0 bases from V and 3 from J; bases not matched to a gene: 3. The CDR3 spans 15 residues. The CDR3: CASSLVASGSYEQYF. CDR3 sequence (DNA): TGTGCCAGCAGCTTGGTGGCTAGCGGGAGCTACGAGCAGTACTTC. Using reference TRBV5-6 and TRBJ2-7 for the parts outside the CDR3, the full variable domain is DAGVTQSPTHLIKTRGQQVTLRCSPKSGHDTVSWYQQALGQGPQFIFQYYEEEERQRGNFPDRFSGHQFPNYSSELNVNALLLGDSALYLCASSLVASGSYEQYFGPGTRLTVT.

This chain connects TRBV3-1 (or the pseudogene TRBV3-2) to TRBJ1-2; tentatively, D is TRBD1 (6 bases). Looked up from germline, CDR1 is LGHDT and CDR2 is YNNKEL (reference sequence). The CDR3 length is 16 residues. The germline V and J ends were trimmed by 0 bases and 4 bases, with 15 bases remaining between them. The CDR3, as DNA: TGTGCCAGCAGCCAAGATAATGGACAGCCTTCCTATGGCTACACCTTC. Residues: CASSQDNGQPSYGYTF.

The genes are TRBV12-3 or TRBV12-4 and TRBJ1-5; maybe TRBD1 (5 bases). V was shortened by 10 bases and J by 2 bases, with 12 bases between the two germline ends. The CDR3 spans 13 residues. The CDR3 is CATAGGGNQPQHF. The CDR3 DNA follows: TGTGCCACCGCGGGGGGGGGCAATCAGCCCCAGCATTTT.